This T cell receptor (beta chain) was sequenced for a study of blood T cell repertoires in COVID-19. The assay was immunoSEQ multiplex PCR, and TCRdb's table has in-frame clones only and misses some. The sample holds 55,000 to 75,000 clones, 55% to 75% seen once. Germline lookup yields CDR1 SGHTA and CDR2 FQGTGA. The CDR3 loop spans 13 amino acids. The V and J ends lost 5 bases and 5 bases, in that order; junction bases with no gene match: 2. V gene TRBV7-3 combines with J gene TRBJ1-2; TRBD1 matches at 10 bases. The origin of this receptor is a woman in her 70s with COVID-19, enrolled during active disease. The specimen was peripheral blood. The CDR3 region is CASSQDRGYGYTF. CDR3 sequence (DNA): TGTGCCAGCAGCCAGGACAGGGGGTATGGCTACACCTTC.